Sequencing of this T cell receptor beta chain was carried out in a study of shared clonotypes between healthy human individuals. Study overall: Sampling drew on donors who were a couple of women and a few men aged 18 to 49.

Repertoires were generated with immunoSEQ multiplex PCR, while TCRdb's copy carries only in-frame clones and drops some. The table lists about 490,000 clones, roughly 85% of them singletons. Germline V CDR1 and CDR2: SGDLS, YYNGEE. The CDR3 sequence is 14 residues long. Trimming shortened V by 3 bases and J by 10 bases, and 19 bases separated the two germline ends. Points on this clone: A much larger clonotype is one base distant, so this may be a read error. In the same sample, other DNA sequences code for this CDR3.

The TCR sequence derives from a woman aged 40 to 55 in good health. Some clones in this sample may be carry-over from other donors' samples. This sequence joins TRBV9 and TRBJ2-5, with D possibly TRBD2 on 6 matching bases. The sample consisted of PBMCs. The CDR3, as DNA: TGTGCCAGCAGCGCAAGACTAGTAATCAGAGACCAGTACTTC. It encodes CASSARLVIRDQYF.